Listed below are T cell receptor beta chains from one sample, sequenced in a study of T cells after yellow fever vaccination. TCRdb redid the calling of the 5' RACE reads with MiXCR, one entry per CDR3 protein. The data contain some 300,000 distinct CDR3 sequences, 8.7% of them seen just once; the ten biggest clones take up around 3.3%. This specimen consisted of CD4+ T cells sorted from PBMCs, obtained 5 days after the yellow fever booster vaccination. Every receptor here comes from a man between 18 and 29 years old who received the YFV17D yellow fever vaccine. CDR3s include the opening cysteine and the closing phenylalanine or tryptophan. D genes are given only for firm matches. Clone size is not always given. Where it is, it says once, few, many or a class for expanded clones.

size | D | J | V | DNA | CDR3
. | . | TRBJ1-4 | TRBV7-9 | TGTGCCAGCAGCCTTACAGGGACTTCTAATGAAAAACTGTTTTTT | CASSLTGTSNEKLFF
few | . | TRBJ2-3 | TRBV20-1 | TGCAGTTTAGGGCCCCAGGGGACAGATACGCAGTATTTT | CSLGPQGTDTQYF
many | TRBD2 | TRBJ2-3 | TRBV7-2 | TGTGCCAGCAGCTTAGTCGGGGGGGGTAGCACAGATACGCAGTATTTT | CASSLVGGGSTDTQYF
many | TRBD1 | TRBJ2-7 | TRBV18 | TGTGCCAGCTCCCCCCTGACAGGGGGGTACGAGCAGTACTTC | CASSPLTGGYEQYF
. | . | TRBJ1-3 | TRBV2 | TGTGCCAGCAGTAAAGAACAGGGAGCTGGAAACACCATATATTTT | CASSKEQGAGNTIYF
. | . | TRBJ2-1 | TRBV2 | TGTGCCAGCAGCGGTGGGACAAGGAATGAGCAGTTCTTC | CASSGGTRNEQFF
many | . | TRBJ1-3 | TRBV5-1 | TGCGCCAGCAGCTTGGCAGGGGCCGGTCGCGGAAACACCATATATTTT | CASSLAGAGRGNTIYF
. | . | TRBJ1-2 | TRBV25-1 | TGTGCCAGCAGTGAACAAGGGGATACCTATGGCTACACCTTC | CASSEQGDTYGYTF
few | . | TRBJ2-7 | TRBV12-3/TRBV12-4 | TGTGCCAGCAGTTTAGAGGGGATCGCCTACGAGCAGTACTTC | CASSLEGIAYEQYF
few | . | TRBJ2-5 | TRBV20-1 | TGCAGTGCTAGAGAGGGGGGAGAGACCCAGTACTTC | CSAREGGETQYF
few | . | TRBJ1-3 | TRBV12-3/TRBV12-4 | TGTGCCAGCACAGGCGGAAACACCATATATTTT | CASTGGNTIYF
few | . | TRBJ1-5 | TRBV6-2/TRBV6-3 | TGTGCCAGCAGCCCACGGGGTGTGGTAAATCAGCCCCAGCATTTT | CASSPRGVVNQPQHF
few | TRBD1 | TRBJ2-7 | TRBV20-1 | TGCAGTGCAATTTACAGGGGGATCTCCTACGAGCAGTACTTC | CSAIYRGISYEQYF
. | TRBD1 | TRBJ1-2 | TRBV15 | TGTGCCACCAGCAGGGAGACAGGGCCCACGGGGGGCTACACCTTC | CATSRETGPTGGYTF
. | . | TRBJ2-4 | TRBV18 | TGTGCCAGCTCACCACTTCCAACGATAGCCAAAAACATTCAGTACTTC | CASSPLPTIAKNIQYF
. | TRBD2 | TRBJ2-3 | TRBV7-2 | TGTGCCAGCAGCTTAGTGTGGCCAGCGGGGGTTCTTAGCACAGATACGCAGTATTTT | CASSLVWPAGVLSTDTQYF
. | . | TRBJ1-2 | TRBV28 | TGTGCCAGCAGTTTACGGACACTTAACTATGGCTACACCTTC | CASSLRTLNYGYTF
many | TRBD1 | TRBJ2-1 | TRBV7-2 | TGTGCCAGCAGCGCCCGGACAGGGGGCCGGGAGGTGTTCTTC | CASSARTGGREVFF
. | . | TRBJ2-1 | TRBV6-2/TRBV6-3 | TGTGCCAGCCGGGGATGGGTGAACAATGAGCAGTTCTTC | CASRGWVNNEQFF
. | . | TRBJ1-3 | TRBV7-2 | TGTGCCAGCAGCTGGGCAGAGGACACCATATATTTT | CASSWAEDTIYF